The 21 T cell receptor beta chains presented below share a single source sample, sequenced in a study of blood T cell repertoires in COVID-19. Profiling relied on immunoSEQ multiplex PCR, and the TCRdb table lists in-frame clones only, not all of them. Among a few hundred thousand clones listed, 75% to 90% were seen once. What was sequenced was PBMCs or T cells enriched from blood (not recorded which). These receptors were collected from a woman aged 45-65 years who had recovered from COVID-19.

In this sample, this clone turned up a few times. The chain has TRBV9 and TRBJ1-6, with 9 bases lining up with TRBD1. The CDR3 totals 14 residues. Germline assignment: CDR1 SGDLS and CDR2 YYNGEE. Trimming at V came to 4 bases and at J to 7 bases, leaving 3 bases not matched to a gene. The CDR3 loop reads CASSFGTGNSPLHF. The DNA for the CDR3 is TGTGCCAGCAGCTTCGGGACAGGGAATTCACCCCTCCACTTT.

V is TRBV27 and J is TRBJ1-6, with D possibly matching TRBD1 (6 bases). CDR3 length: 17 residues. CDR1 and CDR2 (germline): MNHEY, SMNVEV (reference sequence). V lost 2 bases to trimming and J lost 2 bases, with 13 bases between them. DNA of the CDR3: TGTGCCAGCAGTTTACGTGGACAGCTAGCCTATAATTCACCCCTCCACTTT. As protein: CASSLRGQLAYNSPLHF.

This chain joins TRBV5-5 and TRBJ1-5; TRBD1 matches at 7 bases. The CDR3 is made up of 14 amino acids. Germline V gene data show CDR1 as SGHKS and CDR2 as YYEKEE (reference sequence). J gave up 3 bases and V 4 bases, and 4 bases lay outside the gene matches. Written as DNA, the CDR3 is TGTGCCAGCAGCCTACAGGGGACCAATCAGCCCCAGCATTTT. Translating gives CASSLQGTNQPQHF.

The chain joins TRBV2 to TRBJ1-2; 8 nucleotides agree with TRBD1. V lost 4 bases, J lost 9 bases, and 7 bases stayed unmatched. Germline CDR1 reads SNHLY; CDR2 reads FYNNEI. CDR3 length: 13 residues. CDR3 region: CASSAGQVGRYTF. In DNA form, the CDR3 reads TGTGCCAGCAGTGCGGGACAGGTTGGTCGCTACACCTTC.

This rearrangement joins TRBV5-1 to TRBJ1-1, with TRBD1 matching 7 bases. Trimming removed 4 bases from V and 7 bases from J; junction bases left unmatched: 13. This CDR3 region has 15 residues. The germline CDR1 and CDR2 sequences are SGHRS and YFSETQ. In nucleotides, the CDR3 is TGCGCCAGCAGCCCTGATGGGTTGGACAGGCTTGAAGCTTTCTTT. It is translated as CASSPDGLDRLEAFF.

This chain uses TRBV30 with TRBJ1-4, with D possibly matching TRBD1 (5 bases). The CDR3 has 15 amino acids. Per germline, CDR1 GTSNPN and CDR2 SVGIG (reference sequence). With 0 bases removed from V and 8 bases from J, the gap between germline ends came to 16 bases. The CDR3 reads CAWSVGGAAGEKLFF. As DNA, the CDR3 is TGTGCCTGGAGTGTAGGCGGGGCGGCGGGGGAAAAACTGTTTTTT.

This clone appeared a single time. This chain joins TRBV3-1 (or the pseudogene TRBV3-2) and TRBJ1-1; D possibly corresponds to TRBD1 (5 bases). Germline CDR1 is LGHDT and CDR2 is YNNKEL (reference sequence). V was pared by 4 bases and J by 4 bases, with 10 bases between. The CDR3 has 13 amino acids. The CDR3 loop reads CASSPTVTTEAFF. The CDR3 DNA follows: TGTGCCAGCAGCCCGACAGTTACCACTGAAGCTTTCTTT.

This clone was observed a handful of times. The CDR3 loop reads CASSILAGGDYGYTF. The CDR3 DNA sequence: TGTGCCAGTAGTATTTTGGCAGGGGGCGACTATGGCTACACCTTC. The V call is TRBV19, the J call TRBJ1-2; TRBD1 matches at 8 bases. Per the germline V gene, CDR1 is LNHDA and CDR2 is SQIVND (reference sequence). The CDR3 extends over 15 amino acids. Germline trimming cut 3 bases from V and 3 bases from J; bases unmatched to any gene: 6.

This chain links TRBV7-2 with TRBJ1-2; D not certain. Germline assignment: CDR1 SGHTA and CDR2 FQGNSA. V dropped 3 bases and J dropped 8 bases, with 7 bases sitting between them. The CDR3 loop spans 11 amino acids. The CDR3 bases are TGTGCCAGCAGCTTGGGAGGGGGCTACACCTTC. It encodes CASSLGGGYTF. Using reference TRBV7-2 and TRBJ1-2 for the parts outside the CDR3, the full variable domain is GAGVSQSPSNKVTEKGKDVELRCDPISGHTALYWYRQSLGQGLEFLIYFQGNSAPDKSGLPSDRFSAERTGGSVSTLTIQRTQQEDSAVYLCASSLGGGYTFGSGTRLTVV.

A word on this clone: Distinct nucleotide sequences in the sample also encode this CDR3. The rearrangement uses TRBV5-5 and TRBJ2-3; D remains ambiguous. CDR1 and CDR2 from the germline V gene are SGHKS and YYEKEE (reference sequence). Trimming took off 4 bases at V and 6 bases at J, with 9 bases between the two ends. This CDR3 region has 12 residues. CDR3 residues: CASSPRPDTQYF. The CDR3 bases are TGTGCCAGCAGCCCGCGTCCCGATACGCAGTATTTT.

Comments on this clone: One junction end disagrees with the germline gene, perhaps due to a read error. This chain joins TRBV7-2 and TRBJ2-1, with 10 bases matching TRBD1. The CDR3 spans 12 residues. CDR1 and CDR2 (germline): SGHTA, FQGNSA. The CDR3 sequence is CASSLTPGQGLF. DNA of the CDR3: TGTGCCAGCAGCTTAACCCCGGGACAGGGGCTCTTC. Using reference TRBV7-2 and TRBJ2-1 for the parts outside the CDR3, the full variable domain is GAGVSQSPSNKVTEKGKDVELRCDPISGHTALYWYRQSLGQGLEFLIYFQGNSAPDKSGLPSDRFSAERTGGSVSTLTIQRTQQEDSAVYLCASSLTPGQGLFGPGTRLTVL.

This clone was recorded only once. Other DNA sequences in the same sample also yield this CDR3. This chain connects TRBV6-5 to TRBJ1-3; D possibly corresponds to TRBD1 (6 bases). Trimming removed 5 bases at V and 3 bases at J, with 11 bases between. The length of the CDR3 is 14 residues. Germline V gene sequence: CDR1 MNHEY, CDR2 SVGAGI. The CDR3 nucleotides are TGTGCCAGCAGTCAGACAGGTAGTGGAAACACCATATATTTT. Translation gives CASSQTGSGNTIYF.

V and J are TRBV29-1 and TRBJ1-3; possibly TRBD1 for D (6 bases). Germline CDR1 reads SQVTM; CDR2 reads ANQGSEA. The V end was cut by 7 bases, the J end by 2 bases, with 24 bases between. The CDR3 has 17 residues. The CDR3 loop reads CSGEGVRGRGTGNTIYF. The CDR3 bases are TGCAGCGGGGAAGGGGTTCGGGGCAGGGGAACTGGAAACACCATATATTTT.

The chain uses TRBV5-6 and TRBJ2-7; 7 bases line up with TRBD1. V was clipped by 3 bases and J by 0 bases; unmatched bases: 6. Germline-derived CDR1 and CDR2 are SGHDT and YYEEEE. CDR3 size: 15 residues. CDR3: CASSSLTGPSYEQYF. The CDR3 DNA is TGTGCCAGCAGCTCCTTGACAGGGCCCTCCTACGAGCAGTACTTC.

The chain has TRBV6-4 and TRBJ2-1; 8 bases map to TRBD1. The V gene end was trimmed by 8 bases and the J gene end by 3 bases; junction bases not matched to a gene: 9. This CDR3 has 15 amino acids. Germline V CDR1 and CDR2: MRHNA, SNTAGT. This CDR3 is CASSLNRGDYNEQFF. CDR3 nucleotides: TGTGCCAGCTCTCTGAACAGGGGGGACTACAATGAGCAGTTCTTC.

The V and J genes are TRBV6-6 and TRBJ1-5; a weak D match, TRBD1 (6 bases). The length of the CDR3 is 13 residues. Per the germline V gene, CDR1 is MNHNY and CDR2 is SVGAGI (reference sequence). V lost 1 base, J lost 7 bases, and 8 bases lay in between. CDR3 protein: CASSYLTGQPQHF. CDR3 DNA sequence: TGTGCCAGCAGTTACTTGACAGGCCAGCCCCAGCATTTT.

This clone was seen a handful of times. The chain is built from TRBV2 and TRBJ2-3; 13 positions agree with TRBD2. Trimming at V came to 6 bases and at J to 2 bases, leaving 11 bases not matched to a gene. CDR1 is SNHLY and CDR2 is FYNNEI in the germline V gene. The CDR3 spans 18 residues. In nucleotides, the CDR3 is TGTGCCAGCAGACCCGTCTTGGGACTAGCGGGATACACAGATACGCAGTATTTT. This sequence encodes CASRPVLGLAGYTDTQYF.

The chain has TRBV10-3 and TRBJ2-7; 7 positions match TRBD1. Per the germline V gene, CDR1 is ENHRY and CDR2 is SYGVKD. This CDR3 spans 12 amino acids. Trimming took 8 bases from V and 2 from J; bases not matched to a gene: 3. Here the CDR3 reads CAISGQTYEQYF. For the CDR3, the DNA is TGTGCCATCTCGGGACAGACCTACGAGCAGTACTTC.

The rearrangement joins TRBV7-2 to TRBJ2-7; 9 bases match TRBD1. J was trimmed by 7 bases and V by 3 bases; bases with no gene match: 4. CDR1 and CDR2 (germline): SGHTA, FQGNSA. The CDR3 totals 13 residues. The CDR3 bases are TGTGCCAGCAGCTTTCCCGGACAGGGGGAGCAGTACTTC. Residues: CASSFPGQGEQYF.

This clone came up once. The chain recombines TRBV4-3 with TRBJ1-4; 7 positions match TRBD1. V lost 3 bases, J lost 8 bases, and 6 bases stayed unmatched. Germline values: CDR1 LGHNA, CDR2 YSLEER. The CDR3 covers 14 residues. CDR3 loop: CASSQTGPGEKLFF. As DNA, the CDR3 is TGCGCCAGCAGCCAGACAGGGCCAGGAGAAAAACTGTTTTTT.

CDR3 sequence (DNA): TGTGCCAGCAGCATTGGGGGGGCCTACGAGCAGTACTTC. This encodes CASSIGGAYEQYF. This chain uses TRBV5-6 with TRBJ2-7, with 7 bases fitting TRBD2. The CDR3 covers 13 residues. V lost 4 bases to trimming and J lost 2 bases; unmatched junction nucleotides: 3. Germline loops: CDR1 SGHDT, CDR2 YYEEEE.